Below are 13 T cell receptor beta chains sequenced from a single sample in a study of cytomegalovirus exposure and HLA in healthy donors. Amplification used 60 Vbeta primers and 13 Jbeta primers. The table came from immunoSEQ multiplex PCR; TCRdb's copy has only in-frame clones and leaves some out. The repertoire holds 150,000 or so clones, roughly three quarters seen once, with 9.5% to 15% in the top ten. What was sequenced was PBMCs. The receptors come from a man younger than 40 in good health and CMV-seropositive.

This clone has a handful of counts. The rearrangement joins TRBV6-5 to TRBJ1-1; the D gene is possibly TRBD1 (5 bases). Germline-derived CDR1 and CDR2 are MNHEY and SVGAGI. V lost 2 bases to trimming and J lost 2 bases, with 12 bases between them. The CDR3 contains 15 residues. The chain's CDR3 is CASSYSRVGNTEAFF. CDR3 coding DNA: TGTGCCAGCAGTTACAGCAGGGTTGGAAACACTGAAGCTTTCTTT.

The V and J genes are TRBV7-8 and TRBJ1-5; 8 nucleotides align to TRBD1. The ends lost 5 bases at V and 7 bases at J; junction bases unmatched: 10. The CDR3 runs to 15 residues. Germline V CDR1 and CDR2: SGHVS, FQNEAQ. CDR3 residues: CASSLGGAGGQPQHF. The CDR3 bases are TGTGCCAGCAGCCTGGGAGGGGCAGGGGGCCAGCCCCAGCATTTT.

This rearrangement joins TRBV7-8 to TRBJ2-3, with 13 bases fitting TRBD2. This CDR3 is built from 15 residues. The ends lost 6 bases at V and 5 bases at J; junction bases unmatched: 5. Germline values: CDR1 SGHVS, CDR2 FQNEAQ. CDR3 nucleotide sequence: TGTGCCAGCAGACTAGCGGGAGGGCCGGGAGATACGCAGTATTTT. Residues: CASRLAGGPGDTQYF. The full variable domain, its missing parts supplied by reference TRBV7-8 and TRBJ2-3, is GAGVSQSPRYKVAKRGQDVALRCDPISGHVSLFWYQQALGQGPEFLTYFQNEAQLDKSGLPSDRFFAERPEGSVSTLKIQRTQQEDSAVYLCASRLAGGPGDTQYFGPGTRLTVL.

This rearrangement joins TRBV5-1 to TRBJ1-5; D call uncertain. CDR1 SGHRS and CDR2 YFSETQ come from the germline V gene. This CDR3 is 16 amino acids long. Trimming cost V 0 bases and J 4 bases, with 14 bases left between them. The CDR3 reads CASSLDAGGPNQPQHF. As DNA, the CDR3 is TGCGCCAGCAGCTTGGACGCAGGAGGACCTAATCAGCCCCAGCATTTT.

The rearrangement uses TRBV18 and TRBJ2-2; maybe TRBD2 (5 bases). The CDR3 runs to 16 residues. Germline loops: CDR1 KGHSH, CDR2 LQKENI. Trimming took 6 bases from V and 3 from J, leaving 17 bases between them. CDR3 bases: TGTGCCAGCTCCCTAGGACGGGGTATCGACACCGGGGAGCTGTTTTTT. Encoded protein: CASSLGRGIDTGELFF.

This clone has a handful of counts. The V call is TRBV6-1, the J call TRBJ2-7, with TRBD1 matching over 9 bases. The CDR3 is 18 residues long. V gave up 4 bases and J gave up 1 base; unmatched junction bases: 14. Per germline, CDR1 MNHNS and CDR2 SASEGT. The CDR3 sequence: CASSAGTGISGRSYEQYF. In nucleotides, the CDR3 is TGTGCCAGCAGTGCTGGGACAGGGATTTCGGGACGGTCCTACGAGCAGTACTTC.

The CDR3 is CASSLPGATDTQYF. The CDR3 nucleotides read TGCGCCAGCAGCTTACCAGGGGCCACAGATACGCAGTATTTT. The chain links TRBV5-1 to TRBJ2-3; perhaps TRBD1 as D (6 bases). The V and J ends lost 2 bases and 2 bases respectively, with 9 bases between them. CDR1 is SGHRS and CDR2 is YFSETQ in the germline V gene. The CDR3 loop spans 14 amino acids.

This chain links TRBV6-6 with TRBJ2-7; the D gene is possibly TRBD2 (5 bases). With 6 bases removed from V and 2 bases from J, the gap between germline ends came to 14 bases. Germline lookup yields CDR1 MNHNY and CDR2 SVGAGI (reference sequence). The CDR3 has 14 residues. In DNA form, the CDR3 reads TGTGCCAGCAGCCCGAGCGGAAGCCCCTACGAGCAGTACTTC. This sequence encodes CASSPSGSPYEQYF.

The chain combines TRBV18 with TRBJ2-5; 15 bases map to TRBD2. Per germline, CDR1 KGHSH and CDR2 LQKENI. V was pared by 3 bases and J by 0 bases, with 2 bases of the junction left unmatched. The CDR3 is made up of 17 amino acids. In DNA, the CDR3 is TGTGCCAGCTCACCGGGACTAGCGGGAGGTAACCAAGAGACCCAGTACTTC. Translating gives CASSPGLAGGNQETQYF.

J is TRBJ2-3 and V is TRBV28; maybe TRBD1 (6 bases). The CDR3 has 15 residues. Germline CDR1 reads MDHEN; CDR2 reads SYDVKM. The V end was cut by 5 bases, the J end by 7 bases, with 19 bases between. CDR3 in DNA: TGTGCCAGCAGTCTACCGGGACACGACAGATATACGCAGTATTTT. Translation: CASSLPGHDRYTQYF.

The V gene is TRBV10-3, the J gene TRBJ2-1, with TRBD2 matching over 9 bases. Germline-derived CDR1 and CDR2 are ENHRY and SYGVKD. The trim removed 2 bases at V and 4 bases at J, leaving 12 bases unmatched. This CDR3 region has 18 residues. The CDR3 reads CAISEGLASNLGYNEQFF. For the CDR3, the DNA is TGTGCCATCAGTGAGGGACTAGCGTCAAACCTTGGGTACAATGAGCAGTTCTTC.

This clone was observed a handful of times. V and J are TRBV7-2 and TRBJ1-1; D unclear. This CDR3 is built from 15 residues. V was trimmed by 1 base and J by 4 bases, leaving 13 bases between them. Per the germline V gene, CDR1 is SGHTA and CDR2 is FQGNSA. The chain's CDR3 is CASSLVAGEGTEAFF. DNA for the CDR3: TGTGCCAGCAGCTTAGTAGCAGGCGAGGGCACTGAAGCTTTCTTT.

As regards this clone: The junction differs from germline at one of its ends, possibly a read error. The rearrangement links TRBV4-1 to TRBJ2-3, with TRBD2 matching over 8 bases. This CDR3 contains 15 residues. Germline V CDR1 and CDR2: MGHRA, YSYEKL. This CDR3 is CASSPGLEGRDTQYF. In DNA, the CDR3 is TGCGCCAGCAGCCCGGGACTAGAGGGTAGAGATACACAGTATTTT.